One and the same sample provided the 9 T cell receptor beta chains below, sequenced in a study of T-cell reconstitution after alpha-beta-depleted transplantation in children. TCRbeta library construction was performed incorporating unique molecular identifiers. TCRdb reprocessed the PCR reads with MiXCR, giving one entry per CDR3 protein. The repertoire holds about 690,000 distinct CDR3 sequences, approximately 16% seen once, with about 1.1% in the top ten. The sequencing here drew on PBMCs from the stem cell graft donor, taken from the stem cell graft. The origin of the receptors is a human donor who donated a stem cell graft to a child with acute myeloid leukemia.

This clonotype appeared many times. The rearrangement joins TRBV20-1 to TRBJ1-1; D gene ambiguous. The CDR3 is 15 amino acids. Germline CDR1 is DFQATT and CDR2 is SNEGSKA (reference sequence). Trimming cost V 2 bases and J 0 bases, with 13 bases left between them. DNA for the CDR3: TGCAGTGCTAGACCCCCGGGTCTAATGAACACTGAAGCTTTCTTT. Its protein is CSARPPGLMNTEAFF.

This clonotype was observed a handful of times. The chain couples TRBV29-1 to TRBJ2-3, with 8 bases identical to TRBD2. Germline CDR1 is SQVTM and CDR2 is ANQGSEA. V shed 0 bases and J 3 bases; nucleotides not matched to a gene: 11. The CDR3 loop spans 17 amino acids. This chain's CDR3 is CSVEDYAGTRITDTQYF. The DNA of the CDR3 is TGCAGCGTTGAAGATTACGCCGGGACTAGGATAACAGATACGCAGTATTTT.

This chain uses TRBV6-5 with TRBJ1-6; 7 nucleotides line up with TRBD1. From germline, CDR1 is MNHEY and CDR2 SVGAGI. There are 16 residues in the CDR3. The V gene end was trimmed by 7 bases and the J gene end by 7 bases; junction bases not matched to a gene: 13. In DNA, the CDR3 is TGTGCCAGCATTTTACTCGGGACAGCGAGCAATTCACCCCTCCACTTT. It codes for CASILLGTASNSPLHF.

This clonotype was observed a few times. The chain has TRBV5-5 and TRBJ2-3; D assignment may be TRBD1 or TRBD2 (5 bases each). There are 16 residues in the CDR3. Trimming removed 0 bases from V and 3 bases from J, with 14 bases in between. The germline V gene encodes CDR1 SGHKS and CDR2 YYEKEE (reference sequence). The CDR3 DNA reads TGTGCCAGCAGCTTGGCGGCAGGGCGGAGGACAGATACGCAGTATTTT. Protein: CASSLAAGRRTDTQYF. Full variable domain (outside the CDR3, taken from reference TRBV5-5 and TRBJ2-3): DAGVTQSPTHLIKTRGQQVTLRCSPISGHKSVSWYQQVLGQGPQFIFQYYEKEERGRGNFPDRFSARQFPNYSSELNVNALLLGDSALYLCASSLAAGRRTDTQYFGPGTRLTVL.

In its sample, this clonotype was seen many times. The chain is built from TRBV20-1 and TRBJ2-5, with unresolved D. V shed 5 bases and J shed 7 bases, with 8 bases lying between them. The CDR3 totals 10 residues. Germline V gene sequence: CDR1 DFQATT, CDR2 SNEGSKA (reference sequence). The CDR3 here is CSAPSRTQYF. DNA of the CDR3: TGCAGTGCTCCTTCACGGACCCAGTACTTC.

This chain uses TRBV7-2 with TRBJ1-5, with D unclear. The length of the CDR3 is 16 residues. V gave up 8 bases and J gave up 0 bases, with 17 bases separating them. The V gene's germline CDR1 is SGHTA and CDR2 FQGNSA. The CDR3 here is CASGEGRTYSNQPQHF. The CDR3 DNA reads TGTGCCAGCGGGGAGGGCAGGACCTATAGCAATCAGCCCCAGCATTTT.

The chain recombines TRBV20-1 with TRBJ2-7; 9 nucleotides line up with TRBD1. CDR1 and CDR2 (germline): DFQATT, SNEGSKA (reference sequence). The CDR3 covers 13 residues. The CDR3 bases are TGCAGTGCTAGGGACAGGGGATCCTACGGGCAGTACGTC. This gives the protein CSARDRGSYGQYV.

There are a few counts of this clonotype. DNA of the CDR3: TGTGCCATCAGTGAGCCTGGGACAGGGTCCTACGAGCAGTACGTC. This gives the protein CAISEPGTGSYEQYV. The V gene is TRBV10-3, the J gene TRBJ2-7; TRBD1 agrees at 9 bases. The junction had 3 bases not matched to a gene; V was cut back by 2 bases and J by 1 base. CDR3 size: 15 residues. Germline V gives CDR1 ENHRY, CDR2 SYGVKD.

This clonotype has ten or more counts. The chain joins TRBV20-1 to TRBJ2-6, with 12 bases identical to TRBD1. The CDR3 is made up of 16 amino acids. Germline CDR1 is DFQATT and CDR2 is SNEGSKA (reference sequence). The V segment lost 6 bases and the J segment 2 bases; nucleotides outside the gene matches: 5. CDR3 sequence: CSAGTGGLTGANVLTF. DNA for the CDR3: TGCAGTGCCGGGACAGGGGGCCTCACTGGGGCCAACGTCCTGACTTTC.